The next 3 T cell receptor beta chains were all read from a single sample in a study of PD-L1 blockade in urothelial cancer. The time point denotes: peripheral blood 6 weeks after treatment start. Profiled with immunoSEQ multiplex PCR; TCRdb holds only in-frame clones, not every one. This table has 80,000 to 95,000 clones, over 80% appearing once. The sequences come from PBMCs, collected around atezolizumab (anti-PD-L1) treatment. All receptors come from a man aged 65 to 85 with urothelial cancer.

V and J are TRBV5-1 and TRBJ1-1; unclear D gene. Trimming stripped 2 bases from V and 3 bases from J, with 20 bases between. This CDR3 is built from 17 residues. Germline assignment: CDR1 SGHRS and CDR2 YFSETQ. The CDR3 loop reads CASSLRASREVDTEAFF. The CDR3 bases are TGCGCCAGCAGCTTACGCGCGTCCCGGGAGGTAGACACTGAAGCTTTCTTT.

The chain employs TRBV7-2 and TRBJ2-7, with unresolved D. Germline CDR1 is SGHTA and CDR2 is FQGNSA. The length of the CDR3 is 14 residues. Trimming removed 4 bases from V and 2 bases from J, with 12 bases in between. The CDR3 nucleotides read TGTGCCAGCAGCTCCTCAAGACTCGCCTACGAGCAGTACTTC. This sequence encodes CASSSSRLAYEQYF.

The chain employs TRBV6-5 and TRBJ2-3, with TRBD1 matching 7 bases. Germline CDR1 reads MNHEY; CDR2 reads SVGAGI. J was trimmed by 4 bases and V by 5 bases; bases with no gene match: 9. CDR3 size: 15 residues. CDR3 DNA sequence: TGTGCCAGCAGTGTGGACAGGTTTAATGCAGATACGCAGTATTTT. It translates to CASSVDRFNADTQYF.